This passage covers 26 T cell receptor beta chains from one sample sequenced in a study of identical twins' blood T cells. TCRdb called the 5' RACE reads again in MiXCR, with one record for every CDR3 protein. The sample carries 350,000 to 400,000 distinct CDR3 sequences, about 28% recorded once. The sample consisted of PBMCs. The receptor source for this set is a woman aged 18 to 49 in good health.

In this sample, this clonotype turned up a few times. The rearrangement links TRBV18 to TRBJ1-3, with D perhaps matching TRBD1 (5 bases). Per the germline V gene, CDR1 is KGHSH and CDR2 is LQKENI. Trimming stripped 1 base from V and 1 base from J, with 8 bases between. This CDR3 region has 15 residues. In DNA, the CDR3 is TGTGCCAGCTCACCACGGGGGGAGTCTGGAAACACCATATATTTT. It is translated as CASSPRGESGNTIYF.

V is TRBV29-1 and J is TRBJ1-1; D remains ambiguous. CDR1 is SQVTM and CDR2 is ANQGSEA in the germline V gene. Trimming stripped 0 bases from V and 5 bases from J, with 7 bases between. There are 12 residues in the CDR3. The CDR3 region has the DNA TGCAGCGTTGAAGAGGGCAGGACTGAAGCTTTCTTT. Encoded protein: CSVEEGRTEAFF.

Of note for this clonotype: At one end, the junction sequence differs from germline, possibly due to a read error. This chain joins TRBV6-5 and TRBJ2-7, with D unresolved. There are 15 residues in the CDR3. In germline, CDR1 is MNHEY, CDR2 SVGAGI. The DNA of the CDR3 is TGTGCCTGCAGTTACCTCGGTCCGCCTTCCTACGAGCAGTACTTC. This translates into CACSYLGPPSYEQYF.

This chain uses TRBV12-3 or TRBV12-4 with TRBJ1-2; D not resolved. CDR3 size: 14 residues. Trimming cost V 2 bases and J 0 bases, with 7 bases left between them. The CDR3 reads CASSLSLANYGYTF. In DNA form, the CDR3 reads TGTGCCAGCAGTTTAAGCTTGGCTAACTATGGCTACACCTTC.

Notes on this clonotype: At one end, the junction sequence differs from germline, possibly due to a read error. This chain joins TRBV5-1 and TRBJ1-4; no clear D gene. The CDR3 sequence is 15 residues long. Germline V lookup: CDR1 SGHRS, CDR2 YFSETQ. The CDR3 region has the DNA TGCGCCAGTAGCTTGGTTCCCCCAACTAATGAAAAACTGTTTTTT. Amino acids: CASSLVPPTNEKLFF.

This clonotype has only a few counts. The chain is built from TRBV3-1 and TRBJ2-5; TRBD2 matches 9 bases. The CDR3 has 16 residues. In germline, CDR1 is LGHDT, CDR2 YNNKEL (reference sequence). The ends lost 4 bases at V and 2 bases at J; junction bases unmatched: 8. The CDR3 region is CASSRRSGGLQETQYF. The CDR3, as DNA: TGTGCCAGCAGCCGTAGGAGCGGGGGGCTTCAAGAGACCCAGTACTTC.

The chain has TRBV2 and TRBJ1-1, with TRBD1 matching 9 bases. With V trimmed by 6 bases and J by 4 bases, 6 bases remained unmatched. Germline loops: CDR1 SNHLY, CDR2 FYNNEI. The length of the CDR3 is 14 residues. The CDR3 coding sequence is TGTGCCAGCAGCCCCGGGACAGGGATCACTGAAGCTTTCTTT. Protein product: CASSPGTGITEAFF. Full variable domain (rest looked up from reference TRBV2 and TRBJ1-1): EPEVTQTPSHQVTQMGQEVILRCVPISNHLYFYWYRQILGQKVEFLVSFYNNEISEKSEIFDDQFSVERPDGSNFTLKIRSTKLEDSAMYFCASSPGTGITEAFFGQGTRLTVV.

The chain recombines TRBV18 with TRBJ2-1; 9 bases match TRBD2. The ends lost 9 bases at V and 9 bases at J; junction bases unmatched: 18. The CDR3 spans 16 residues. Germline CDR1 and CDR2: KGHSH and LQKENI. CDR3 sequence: CASSSSQLAGLGEQFF. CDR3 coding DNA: TGTGCCAGTTCCTCGTCCCAGCTAGCGGGATTGGGTGAGCAGTTCTTC.

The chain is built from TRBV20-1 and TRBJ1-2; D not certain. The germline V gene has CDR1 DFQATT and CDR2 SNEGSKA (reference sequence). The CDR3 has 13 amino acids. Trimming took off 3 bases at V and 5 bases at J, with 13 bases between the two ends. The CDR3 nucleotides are TGCAGTGCTAGTTCCGCTGAGTCATATGGCTACACCTTC. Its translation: CSASSAESYGYTF.

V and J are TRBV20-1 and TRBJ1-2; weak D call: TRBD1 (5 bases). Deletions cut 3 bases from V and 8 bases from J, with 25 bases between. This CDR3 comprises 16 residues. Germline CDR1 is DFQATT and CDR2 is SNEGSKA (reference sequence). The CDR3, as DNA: TGCAGTGCTAGGGGGGTGTATGACAGACCCCGTGAGGGCTACACCTTC. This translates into CSARGVYDRPREGYTF.

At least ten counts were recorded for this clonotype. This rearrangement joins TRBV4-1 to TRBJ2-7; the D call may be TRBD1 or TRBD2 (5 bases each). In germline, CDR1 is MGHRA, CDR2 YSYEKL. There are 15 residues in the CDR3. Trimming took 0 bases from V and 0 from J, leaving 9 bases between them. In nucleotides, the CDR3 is TGCGCCAGCAGCCAAGACCGGGACGGCTCCTACGAGCAGTACTTC. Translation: CASSQDRDGSYEQYF.

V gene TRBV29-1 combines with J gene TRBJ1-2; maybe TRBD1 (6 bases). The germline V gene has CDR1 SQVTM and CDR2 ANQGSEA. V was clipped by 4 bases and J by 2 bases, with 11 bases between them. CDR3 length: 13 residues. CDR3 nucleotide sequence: TGCAGCGTTGCAATACAGGGCAACTATGGCTACACCTTC. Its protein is CSVAIQGNYGYTF.

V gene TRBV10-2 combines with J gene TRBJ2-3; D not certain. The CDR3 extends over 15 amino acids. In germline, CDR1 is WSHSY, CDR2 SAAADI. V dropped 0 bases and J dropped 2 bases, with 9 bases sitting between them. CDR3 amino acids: CASSESRTATDTQYF. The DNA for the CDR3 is TGCGCCAGCAGTGAGTCGAGAACAGCCACAGATACGCAGTATTTT.

CDR3 bases: TGCGCCAGCAGCTTGGTTGACTCTAGCGCTCGGGAGCAGTACTTC. Translation gives CASSLVDSSAREQYF. The chain carries TRBV5-1 and TRBJ2-7; D perhaps matches TRBD2 (6 bases). Germline assignment: CDR1 SGHRS and CDR2 YFSETQ. The CDR3 has 15 amino acids. V lost 0 bases and J lost 7, with 17 bases in between.

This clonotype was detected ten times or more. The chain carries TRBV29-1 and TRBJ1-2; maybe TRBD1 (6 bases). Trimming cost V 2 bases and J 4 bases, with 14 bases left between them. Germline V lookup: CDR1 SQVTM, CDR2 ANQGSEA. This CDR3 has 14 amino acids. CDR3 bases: TGCAGCGTTGAACGTACAGGGCATAGCTATGGCTACACCTTC. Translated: CSVERTGHSYGYTF.

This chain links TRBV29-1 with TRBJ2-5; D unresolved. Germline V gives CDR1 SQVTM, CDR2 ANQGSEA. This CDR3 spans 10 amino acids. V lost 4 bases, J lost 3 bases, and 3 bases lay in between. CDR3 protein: CSVAKETQYF. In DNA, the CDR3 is TGCAGCGTTGCAAAAGAGACCCAGTACTTC.

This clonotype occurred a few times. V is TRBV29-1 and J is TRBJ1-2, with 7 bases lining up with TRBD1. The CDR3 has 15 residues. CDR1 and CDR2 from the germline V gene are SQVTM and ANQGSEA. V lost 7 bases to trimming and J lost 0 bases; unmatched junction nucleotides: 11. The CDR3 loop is CSAMNKGTANYGYTF. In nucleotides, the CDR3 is TGCAGCGCCATGAATAAGGGGACAGCTAACTATGGCTACACCTTC.

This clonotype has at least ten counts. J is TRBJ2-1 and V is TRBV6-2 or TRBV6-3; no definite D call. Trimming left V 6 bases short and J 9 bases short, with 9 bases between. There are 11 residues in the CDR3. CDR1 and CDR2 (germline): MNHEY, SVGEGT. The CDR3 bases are TGTGCCAGCAGGGGTATGGTTGAGCAGTTCTTC. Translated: CASRGMVEQFF.

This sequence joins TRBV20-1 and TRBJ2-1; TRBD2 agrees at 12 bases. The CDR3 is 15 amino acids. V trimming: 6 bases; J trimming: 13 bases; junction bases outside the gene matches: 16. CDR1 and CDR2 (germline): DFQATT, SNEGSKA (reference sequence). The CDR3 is CSASTRTSGVFSQFF. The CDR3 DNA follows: TGCAGTGCCTCCACCAGGACTAGCGGGGTGTTTAGTCAGTTCTTC.

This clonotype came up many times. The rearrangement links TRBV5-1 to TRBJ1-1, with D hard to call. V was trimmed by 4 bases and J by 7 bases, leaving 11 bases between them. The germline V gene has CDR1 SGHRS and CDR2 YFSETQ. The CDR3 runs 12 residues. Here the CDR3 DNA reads TGCGCCAGCAGCCAAGGGTTCCATGAAGCTTTCTTT. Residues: CASSQGFHEAFF.

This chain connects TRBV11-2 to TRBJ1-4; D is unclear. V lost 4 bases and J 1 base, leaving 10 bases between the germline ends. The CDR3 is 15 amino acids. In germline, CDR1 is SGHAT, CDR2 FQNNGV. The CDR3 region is CASSYSRVTNEKLFF. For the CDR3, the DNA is TGTGCCAGCAGCTACTCACGAGTAACTAATGAAAAACTGTTTTTT.

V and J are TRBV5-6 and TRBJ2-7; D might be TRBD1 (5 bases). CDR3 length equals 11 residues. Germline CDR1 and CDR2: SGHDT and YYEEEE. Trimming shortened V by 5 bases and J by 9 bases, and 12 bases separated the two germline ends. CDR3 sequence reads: CASSLQERQYF. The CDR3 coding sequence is TGTGCCAGCAGTCTACAGGAGCGGCAGTACTTC.

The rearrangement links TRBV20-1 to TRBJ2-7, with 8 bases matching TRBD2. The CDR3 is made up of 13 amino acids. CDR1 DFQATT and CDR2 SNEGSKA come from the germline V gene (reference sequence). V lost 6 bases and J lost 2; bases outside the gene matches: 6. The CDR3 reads CSAFSGAAYEQYF. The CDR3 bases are TGCAGTGCCTTTAGCGGGGCAGCCTACGAGCAGTACTTC.

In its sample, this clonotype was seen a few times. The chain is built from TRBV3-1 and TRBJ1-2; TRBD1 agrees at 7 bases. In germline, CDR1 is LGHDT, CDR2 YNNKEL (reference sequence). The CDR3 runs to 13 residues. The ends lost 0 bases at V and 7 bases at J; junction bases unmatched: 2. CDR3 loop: CASSQDAGGGYTF. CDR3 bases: TGTGCCAGCAGCCAAGATGCAGGGGGTGGCTACACCTTC.

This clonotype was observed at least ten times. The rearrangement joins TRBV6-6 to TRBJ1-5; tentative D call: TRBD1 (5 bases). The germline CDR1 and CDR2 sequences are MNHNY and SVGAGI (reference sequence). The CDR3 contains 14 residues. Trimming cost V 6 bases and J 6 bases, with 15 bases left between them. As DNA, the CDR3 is TGTGCCAGCAGACACGGGACGCGCCCTCAGCCCCAGCATTTT. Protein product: CASRHGTRPQPQHF.

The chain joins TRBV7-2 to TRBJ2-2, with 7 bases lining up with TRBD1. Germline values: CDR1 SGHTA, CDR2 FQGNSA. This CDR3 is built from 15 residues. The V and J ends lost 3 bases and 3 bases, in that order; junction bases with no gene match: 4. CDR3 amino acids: CASSFQGQYTGELFF. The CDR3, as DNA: TGTGCCAGCAGCTTCCAGGGACAGTACACCGGGGAGCTGTTTTTT.